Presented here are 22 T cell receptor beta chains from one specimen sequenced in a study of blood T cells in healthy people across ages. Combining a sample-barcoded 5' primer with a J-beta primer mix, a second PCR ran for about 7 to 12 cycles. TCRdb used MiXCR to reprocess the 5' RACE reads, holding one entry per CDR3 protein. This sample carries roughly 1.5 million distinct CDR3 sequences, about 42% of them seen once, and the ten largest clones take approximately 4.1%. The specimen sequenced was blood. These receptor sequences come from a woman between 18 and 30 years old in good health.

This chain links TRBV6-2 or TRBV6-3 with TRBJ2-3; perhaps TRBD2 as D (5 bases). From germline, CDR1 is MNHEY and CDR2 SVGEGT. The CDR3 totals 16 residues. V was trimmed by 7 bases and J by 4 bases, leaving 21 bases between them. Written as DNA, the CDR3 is TGTGCCAGCACCAAGAGCCCCGGGGTGAACGCAGATACGCAGTATTTT. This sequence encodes CASTKSPGVNADTQYF.

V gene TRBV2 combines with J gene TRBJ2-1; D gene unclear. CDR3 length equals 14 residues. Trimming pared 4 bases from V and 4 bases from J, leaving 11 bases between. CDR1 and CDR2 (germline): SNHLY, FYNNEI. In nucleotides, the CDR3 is TGTGCCAGCAGTGGGCCCCATGAGTACAATGAGCAGTTCTTC. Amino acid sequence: CASSGPHEYNEQFF.

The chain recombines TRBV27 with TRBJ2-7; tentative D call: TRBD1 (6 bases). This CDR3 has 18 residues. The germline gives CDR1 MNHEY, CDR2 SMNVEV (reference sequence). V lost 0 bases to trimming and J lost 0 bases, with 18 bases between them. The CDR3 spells CASSLSGHLFPSSYEQYF. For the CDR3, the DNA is TGTGCCAGCAGTTTATCGGGACACCTCTTCCCTAGCTCCTACGAGCAGTACTTC.

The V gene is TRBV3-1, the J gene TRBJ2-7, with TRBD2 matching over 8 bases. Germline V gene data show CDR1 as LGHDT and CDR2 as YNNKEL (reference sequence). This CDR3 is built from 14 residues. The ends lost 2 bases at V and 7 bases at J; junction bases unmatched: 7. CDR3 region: CASSQSGSYNEQYF. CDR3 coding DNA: TGTGCCAGCAGCCAAAGCGGGAGTTACAATGAGCAGTACTTC.

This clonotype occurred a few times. In DNA form, the CDR3 reads TGCGCCAGCACAAAGTTCCTAGCGGGAGATATGGAGCAGTACTTC. This encodes CASTKFLAGDMEQYF. The J gene is TRBJ2-7, the V gene TRBV5-1; TRBD2 matches 10 bases. The CDR3 contains 15 residues. Germline V gene lookup returns CDR1 SGHRS and CDR2 YFSETQ. V lost 6 bases to trimming and J lost 7 bases; unmatched junction nucleotides: 13.

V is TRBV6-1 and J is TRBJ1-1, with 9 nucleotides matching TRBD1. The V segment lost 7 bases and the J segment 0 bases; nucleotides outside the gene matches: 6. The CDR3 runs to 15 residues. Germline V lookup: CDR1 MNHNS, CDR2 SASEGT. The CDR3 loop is CASKRTGAMNTEAFF. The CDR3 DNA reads TGTGCCAGCAAACGGACAGGGGCCATGAACACTGAAGCTTTCTTT.

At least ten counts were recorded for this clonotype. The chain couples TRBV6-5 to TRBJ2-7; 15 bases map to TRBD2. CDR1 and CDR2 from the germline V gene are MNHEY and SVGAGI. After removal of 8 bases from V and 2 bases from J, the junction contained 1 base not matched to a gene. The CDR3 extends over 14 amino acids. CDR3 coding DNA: TGTGCCAGCGGACTAGCGGGAGGGCCCTACGAGCAGTACTTC. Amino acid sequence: CASGLAGGPYEQYF.

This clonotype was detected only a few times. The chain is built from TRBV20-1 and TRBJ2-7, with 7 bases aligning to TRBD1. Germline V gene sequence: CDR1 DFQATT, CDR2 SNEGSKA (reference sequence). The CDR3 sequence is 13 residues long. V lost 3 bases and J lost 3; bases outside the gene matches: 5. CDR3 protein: CSARRQGDYEQYF. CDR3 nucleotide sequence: TGCAGTGCTAGGCGACAGGGAGACTACGAGCAGTACTTC.

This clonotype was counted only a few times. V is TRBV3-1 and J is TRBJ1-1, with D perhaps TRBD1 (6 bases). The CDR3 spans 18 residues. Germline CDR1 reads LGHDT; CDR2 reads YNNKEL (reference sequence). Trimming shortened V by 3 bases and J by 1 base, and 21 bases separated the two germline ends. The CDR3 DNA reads TGTGCCAGCAGCCAGTCAAGCCCAAGGACAGCCGGGAACACTGAAGCTTTCTTT. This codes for CASSQSSPRTAGNTEAFF.

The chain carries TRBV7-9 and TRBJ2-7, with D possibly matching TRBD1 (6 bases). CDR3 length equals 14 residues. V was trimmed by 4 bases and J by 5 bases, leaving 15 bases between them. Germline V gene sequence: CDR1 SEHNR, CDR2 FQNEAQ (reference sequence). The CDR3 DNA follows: TGTGCCAGCAGCTCCACAGGGCGGGTCGACGAGCAGTACTTC. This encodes CASSSTGRVDEQYF.

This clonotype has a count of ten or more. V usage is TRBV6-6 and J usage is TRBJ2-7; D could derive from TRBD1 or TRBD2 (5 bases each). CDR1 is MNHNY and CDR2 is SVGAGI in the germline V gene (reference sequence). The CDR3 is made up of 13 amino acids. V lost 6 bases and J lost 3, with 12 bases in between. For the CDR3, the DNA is TGTGCCAGCAGAACCGGGACGGACTACGAGCAGTACTTC. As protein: CASRTGTDYEQYF.

CDR3 in DNA: TGTGCCAGCAGCTTAGCGCAGGGGCTAGTCTATGGCTACACCTTC. Amino acids: CASSLAQGLVYGYTF. V and J are TRBV7-9 and TRBJ1-2; D is perhaps TRBD1 (6 bases). The ends were cut back, 0 bases at V and 4 bases at J, with 12 bases in the middle. This CDR3 region has 15 residues. CDR1 is SEHNR, CDR2 FQNEAQ, per germline (reference sequence).

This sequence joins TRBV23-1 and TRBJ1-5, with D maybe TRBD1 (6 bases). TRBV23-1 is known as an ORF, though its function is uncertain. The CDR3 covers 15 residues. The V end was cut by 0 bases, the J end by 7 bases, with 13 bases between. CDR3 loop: CASSQSSGAGQPQHF. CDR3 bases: TGCGCCAGCAGTCAATCATCGGGGGCAGGACAGCCCCAGCATTTT.

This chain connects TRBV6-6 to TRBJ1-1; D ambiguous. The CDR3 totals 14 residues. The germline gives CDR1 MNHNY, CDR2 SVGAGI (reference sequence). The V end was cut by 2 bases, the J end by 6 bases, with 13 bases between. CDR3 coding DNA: TGTGCCAGCAGTTACCCCACAGAGAGAGCTGAAGCTTTCTTT. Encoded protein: CASSYPTERAEAFF.

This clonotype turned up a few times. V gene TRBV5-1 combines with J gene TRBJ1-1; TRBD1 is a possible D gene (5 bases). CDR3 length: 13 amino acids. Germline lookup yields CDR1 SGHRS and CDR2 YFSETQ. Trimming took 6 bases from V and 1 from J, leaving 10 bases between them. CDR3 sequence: CASTLTGNTEAFF. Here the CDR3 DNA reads TGCGCCAGCACCCTCACAGGGAACACTGAAGCTTTCTTT.

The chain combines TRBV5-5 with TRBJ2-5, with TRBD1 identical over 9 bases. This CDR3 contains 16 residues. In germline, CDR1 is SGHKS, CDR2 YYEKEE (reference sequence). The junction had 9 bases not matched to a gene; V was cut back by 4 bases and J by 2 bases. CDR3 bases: TGTGCCAGCAGCCCCAGACAGGGGGGATTGCAAGAGACCCAGTACTTC. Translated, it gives CASSPRQGGLQETQYF.

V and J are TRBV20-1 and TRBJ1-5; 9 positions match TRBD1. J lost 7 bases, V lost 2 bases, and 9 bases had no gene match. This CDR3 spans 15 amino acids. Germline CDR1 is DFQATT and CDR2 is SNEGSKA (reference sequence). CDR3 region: CSARPRTGARQPQHF. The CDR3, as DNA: TGCAGTGCTAGACCCAGGACAGGGGCACGGCAGCCCCAGCATTTT.

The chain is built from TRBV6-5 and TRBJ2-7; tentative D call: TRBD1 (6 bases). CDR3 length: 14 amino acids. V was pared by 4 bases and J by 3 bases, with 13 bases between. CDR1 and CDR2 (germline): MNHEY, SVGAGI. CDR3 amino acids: CASSSLGQIYEQYF. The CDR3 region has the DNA TGTGCCAGCAGTTCACTCGGACAGATCTACGAGCAGTACTTC.

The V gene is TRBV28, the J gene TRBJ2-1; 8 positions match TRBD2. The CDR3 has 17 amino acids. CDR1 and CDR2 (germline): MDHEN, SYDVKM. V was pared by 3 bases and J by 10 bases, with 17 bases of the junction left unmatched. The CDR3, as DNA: TGTGCCAGCAGTTTGGACCTGGGACTAGGCCCACGAAGGGAGCAGTTCTTC. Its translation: CASSLDLGLGPRREQFF.

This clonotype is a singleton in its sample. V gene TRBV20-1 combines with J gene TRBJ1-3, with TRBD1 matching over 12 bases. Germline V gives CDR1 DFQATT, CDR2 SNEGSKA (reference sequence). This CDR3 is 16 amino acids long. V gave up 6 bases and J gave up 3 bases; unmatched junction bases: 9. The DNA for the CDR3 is TGCAGTGCCCCGAGCCGGGACAGGGGGCTTGGAAACACCATATATTTT. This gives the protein CSAPSRDRGLGNTIYF.

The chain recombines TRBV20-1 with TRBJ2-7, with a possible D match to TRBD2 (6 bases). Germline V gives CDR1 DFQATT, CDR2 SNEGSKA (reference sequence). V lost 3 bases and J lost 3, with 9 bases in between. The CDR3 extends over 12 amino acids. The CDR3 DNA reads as TGCAGTGCTAGGGCGCGGGGCTACGAGCAGTACTTC. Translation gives CSARARGYEQYF.

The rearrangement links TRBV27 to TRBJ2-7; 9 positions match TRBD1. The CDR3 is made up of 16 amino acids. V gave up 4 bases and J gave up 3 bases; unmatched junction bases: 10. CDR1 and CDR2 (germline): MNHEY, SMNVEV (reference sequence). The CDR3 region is CASSSITGGWVYEQYF. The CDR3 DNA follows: TGTGCCAGCAGTTCCATAACAGGGGGCTGGGTCTACGAGCAGTACTTC.